A single sample is the source of the 11 T cell receptor beta chains below, sequenced in a study of OX40 agonist ivuxolimab in advanced cancers. Using immunoSEQ multiplex PCR, the repertoire was profiled, and TCRdb retains in-frame clones only, with some absent. This sample has about 12,000 clones, with roughly 84% found just once. The sequenced sample was CD4+ or CD8+ T cells sorted from blood, obtained in a trial of the OX40 agonist ivuxolimab. These receptors were collected from an adult with an advanced solid tumor such as melanoma, head and neck, liver or kidney cancer.

The chain couples TRBV19 to TRBJ2-3, with TRBD2 identical over 8 bases. This CDR3 is built from 22 residues. J gave up 0 bases and V 4 bases, and 24 bases lay outside the gene matches. The germline V gene has CDR1 LNHDA and CDR2 SQIVND (reference sequence). Written as DNA, the CDR3 is TGTGCCAGTAGTACATGGGTGAAGGCTAGCGGGCCCACCGAACTTAGCACAGATACGCAGTATTTT. The encoded protein is CASSTWVKASGPTELSTDTQYF.

This clone was detected only once. The rearrangement uses TRBV10-3 and TRBJ2-1; TRBD2 might be the D (6 bases). This CDR3 is built from 16 residues. Germline assignment: CDR1 ENHRY and CDR2 SYGVKD. V gave up 4 bases and J gave up 2 bases, with 15 bases separating them. The CDR3 sequence: CAISALAGGAYNEQFF. CDR3 DNA: TGTGCCATCAGTGCCTTGGCCGGAGGGGCCTACAATGAGCAGTTCTTC.

J is TRBJ2-7 and V is TRBV14; 7 nucleotides agree with TRBD1. Germline assignment: CDR1 SGHDN and CDR2 FVKESK. This CDR3 has 14 amino acids. The trim removed 0 bases at V and 3 bases at J, leaving 2 bases unmatched. CDR3 sequence reads: CASSQEGTVYEQYF. CDR3 sequence (DNA): TGTGCCAGCAGCCAAGAGGGGACAGTCTACGAGCAGTACTTC.

The V and J genes are TRBV11-2 and TRBJ2-1; D unclear. CDR1 and CDR2 (germline): SGHAT, FQNNGV. The V end was cut by 4 bases, the J end by 4 bases, with 11 bases between. The CDR3 sequence is 14 residues long. CDR3 bases: TGTGCCAGCAGCTCCCCGACGCGGTACAATGAGCAGTTCTTC. Its translation: CASSSPTRYNEQFF.

The V gene is TRBV13, the J gene TRBJ2-5; weak D call: TRBD2 (5 bases). The CDR3 is 11 residues long. The germline V gene encodes CDR1 PRHDT and CDR2 FYEKMQ (reference sequence). Trimming shortened V by 4 bases and J by 5 bases, and 5 bases separated the two germline ends. The CDR3 sequence: CASSSGETQYF. The CDR3 DNA sequence: TGTGCCAGCAGCTCGGGGGAGACCCAGTACTTC.

The V call is TRBV4-1, the J call TRBJ1-4; D gene ambiguous. The CDR3 extends over 15 amino acids. CDR1 MGHRA and CDR2 YSYEKL come from the germline V gene. Trimming took 1 base from V and 8 from J, leaving 14 bases between them. CDR3 bases: TGCGCCAGCAGCCAAGGGATCCGAAGTGGGGAAAAACTGTTTTTT. The encoded protein is CASSQGIRSGEKLFF.

The chain uses TRBV7-9 and TRBJ2-7; TRBD2 is a possible D gene (6 bases). There are 16 residues in the CDR3. V lost 2 bases and J 2 bases, leaving 16 bases between the germline ends. Per germline, CDR1 SEHNR and CDR2 FQNEAQ (reference sequence). The CDR3 reads CASSLSVGGWAYEQYF. The CDR3, as DNA: TGTGCCAGCAGCTTATCAGTCGGGGGTTGGGCCTACGAGCAGTACTTC. The entire variable domain, with the rest obtained from reference TRBV7-9 and TRBJ2-7, is as follows: DTGVSQNPRHKITKRGQNVTFRCDPISEHNRLYWYRQTLGQGPEFLTYFQNEAQLEKSRLLSDRFSAERPKGSFSTLEIQRTEQGDSAMYLCASSLSVGGWAYEQYFGPGTRLTVT.

The rearrangement joins TRBV16 to TRBJ1-5; weak D call: TRBD1 (5 bases). Trimming shortened V by 2 bases and J by 7 bases, and 15 bases separated the two germline ends. The CDR3 totals 15 residues. Germline V gene sequence: CDR1 KGHSY, CDR2 FQNENV. The CDR3 region is CASSQGPGWDQPQHF. CDR3 nucleotides: TGTGCCAGCAGCCAAGGCCCAGGGTGGGACCAGCCCCAGCATTTT.

J is TRBJ2-7 and V is TRBV25-1, with TRBD1 as a possible D gene (5 bases). The germline V gene encodes CDR1 MGHDK and CDR2 SYGVNS. V was clipped by 8 bases and J by 3 bases, with 20 bases between them. CDR3 length equals 15 residues. CDR3 sequence (DNA): TGTGCCAGCCGAAACACTCAGGGAATTCTCTACGAGCAGTACTTC. It is translated as CASRNTQGILYEQYF.

V is TRBV6-5 and J is TRBJ1-1; no reliable D call. V dropped 6 bases and J dropped 1 base, with 9 bases sitting between them. Germline V lookup: CDR1 MNHEY, CDR2 SVGAGI. The CDR3 is 13 amino acids. CDR3 in amino acids: CASRINKNTEAFF. CDR3 sequence (DNA): TGTGCCAGCAGAATTAATAAGAACACTGAAGCTTTCTTT.

The chain couples TRBV13 to TRBJ1-2, with TRBD1 as a possible D gene (6 bases). Looked up from germline, CDR1 is PRHDT and CDR2 is FYEKMQ (reference sequence). Trimming shortened V by 2 bases and J by 1 base, and 23 bases separated the two germline ends. The CDR3 has 19 amino acids. CDR3 residues: CASSLNLGGAGDDNYGYTF. In nucleotides, the CDR3 is TGTGCCAGCAGCTTAAATCTGGGGGGCGCGGGGGATGATAACTATGGCTACACCTTC. Looking up the rest from reference TRBV13 and TRBJ1-2 gives the full variable domain: AAGVIQSPRHLIKEKRETATLKCYPIPRHDTVYWYQQGPGQDPQFLISFYEKMQSDKGSIPDRFSAQQFSDYHSELNMSSLELGDSALYFCASSLNLGGAGDDNYGYTFGSGTRLTVV.